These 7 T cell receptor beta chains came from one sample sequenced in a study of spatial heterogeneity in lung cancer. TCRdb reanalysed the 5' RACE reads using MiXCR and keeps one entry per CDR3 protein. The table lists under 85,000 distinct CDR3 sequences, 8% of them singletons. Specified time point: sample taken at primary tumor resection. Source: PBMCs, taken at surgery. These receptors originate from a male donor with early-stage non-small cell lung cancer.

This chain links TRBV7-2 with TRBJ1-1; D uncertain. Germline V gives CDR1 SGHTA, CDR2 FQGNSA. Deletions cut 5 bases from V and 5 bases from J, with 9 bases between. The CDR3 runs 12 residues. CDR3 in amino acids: CASSPYRTEAFF. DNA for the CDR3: TGTGCCAGCAGCCCTTATAGAACTGAAGCTTTCTTT.

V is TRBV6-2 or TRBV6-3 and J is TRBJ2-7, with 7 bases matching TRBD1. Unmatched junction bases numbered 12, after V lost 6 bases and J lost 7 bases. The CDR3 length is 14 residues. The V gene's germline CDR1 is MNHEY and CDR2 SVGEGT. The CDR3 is CASSYGTAVGEQYF. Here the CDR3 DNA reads TGTGCCAGCAGCTACGGGACAGCCGTGGGGGAGCAGTACTTC.

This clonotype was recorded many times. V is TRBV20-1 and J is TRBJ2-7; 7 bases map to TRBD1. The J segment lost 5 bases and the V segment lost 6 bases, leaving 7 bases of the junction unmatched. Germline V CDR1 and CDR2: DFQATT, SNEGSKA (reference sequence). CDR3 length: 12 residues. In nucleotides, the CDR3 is TGCAGTGCCCTGGACAGGAGTAACGAGCAGTACTTC. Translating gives CSALDRSNEQYF.

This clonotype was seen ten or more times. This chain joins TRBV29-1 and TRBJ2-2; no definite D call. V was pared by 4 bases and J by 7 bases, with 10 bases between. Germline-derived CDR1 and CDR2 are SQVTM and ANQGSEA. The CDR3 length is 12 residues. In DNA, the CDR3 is TGCAGCGTTGGTGTTGGGGACGGGGAGCTGTTTTTT. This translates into CSVGVGDGELFF.

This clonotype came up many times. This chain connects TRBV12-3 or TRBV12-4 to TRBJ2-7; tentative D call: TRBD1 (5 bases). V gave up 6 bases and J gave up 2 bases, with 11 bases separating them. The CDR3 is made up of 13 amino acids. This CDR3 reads CASSLTATYEQYF. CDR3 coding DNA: TGTGCCAGCAGCCTGACAGCAACCTACGAGCAGTACTTC.

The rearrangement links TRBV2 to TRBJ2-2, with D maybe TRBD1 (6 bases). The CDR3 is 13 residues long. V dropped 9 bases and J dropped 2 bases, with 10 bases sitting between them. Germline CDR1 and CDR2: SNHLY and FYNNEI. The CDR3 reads CASRRGNTGELFF. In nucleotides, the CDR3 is TGTGCCAGTCGCAGGGGTAACACCGGGGAGCTGTTTTTT.

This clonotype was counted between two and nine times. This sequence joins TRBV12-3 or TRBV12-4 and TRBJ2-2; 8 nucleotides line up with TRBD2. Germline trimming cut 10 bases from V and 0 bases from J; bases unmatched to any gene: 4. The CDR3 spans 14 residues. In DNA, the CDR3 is TGTGCCACCCAGCGGGGGACGAACACCGGGGAGCTGTTTTTT. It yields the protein CATQRGTNTGELFF.